A selection of T cell receptor beta chains follows, all from one sample in a study of Ad26.COV2.S vaccination and SARS-CoV-2 variants. The table came from immunoSEQ multiplex PCR; TCRdb's copy has only in-frame clones and leaves some out. The sample consists of approximately 420,000 clones, roughly 90% of them appearing once. Sequencing used peripheral blood, obtained in a trial of Ad26.COV2.S vaccine versus placebo. The source is a person aged 18-60 years who received the Ad26.COV2.S COVID-19 vaccine or a placebo. The CDR3 runs from the conserved cysteine through the conserved F or W. A D gene is named only where the DNA matches it firmly. Only part of the rows carry a size: once, few, many, or a class if the clone is expanded.

clone_size | j_call | d_call | v_call | cdr3_nt | cdr3_aa
once | TRBJ2-3 | TRBD2 | TRBV7-2 | TGTGCCAGCAGCTTGGGACTAGGGTACGATACGCAGTATTTT | CASSLGLGYDTQYF
few | TRBJ1-1 | - | TRBV15 | TGTGCCACCAGCAGAGAACAGAACACTGAAGCTTTCTTT | CATSREQNTEAFF
few | TRBJ2-7 | - | TRBV7-9 | TGTGCCAGCAGCCCAACCTACGAGCAGTACTTC | CASSPTYEQYF
- | TRBJ2-1 | - | TRBV7-2 | TGTGCCAGCAGCTTAGCGGGGCCAGGCTCCTACAATGAGCAGTTCTTC | CASSLAGPGSYNEQFF
- | TRBJ2-5 | - | TRBV6-5 | TGTGCCAGCAGTTACCGTCCGGGGACGCAAGAGACCCAGTACTTC | CASSYRPGTQETQYF
- | TRBJ1-3 | - | TRBV3-1/TRBV3-2 | TGTGCCAGCAGCCACGGTCTTAGTGGGGGATCCCCTGGAAACACCATATATTTT | CASSHGLSGGSPGNTIYF
- | TRBJ2-1 | TRBD2 | TRBV7-2 | TGTGCCAGCAGCTTGACAGGACTAGCGGGATACCTTGATGAGCAGTTCTTC | CASSLTGLAGYLDEQFF
- | TRBJ2-2 | - | TRBV9 | TGTGCCAGCACCCTTGGTTTCGGGGGTTTCGCCGGGGAGCTGTTTTTT | CASTLGFGGFAGELFF
once | TRBJ2-3 | TRBD2 | TRBV5-1 | TGCGCCAGCAGCTTGGGACTAGCGGGGGAAACCTTAACTCGCACAGATACGCAGTATTTT | CASSLGLAGETLTRTDTQYF
many | TRBJ2-3 | TRBD1 | TRBV5-1 | TGCGCCAGCAGCTGGGGGACAGGGGGCACAGATACGCAGTATTTT | CASSWGTGGTDTQYF
- | TRBJ2-7 | TRBD2 | TRBV15 | TGTGCCACCAACACCCGGCTCGGGGGGAGCTCCTACGAGCAGTACTTC | CATNTRLGGSSYEQYF
- | TRBJ2-5 | - | TRBV28 | TGTGCCAGCAGTTCGCGGGAGACCCAGTACTTC | CASSSRETQYF
- | TRBJ1-1 | - | TRBV6-2/TRBV6-3 | TGTGCCAGCAGTGGCAGAGGTTGGGAGAACACTGAAGCTTTCTTT | CASSGRGWENTEAFF
- | TRBJ1-5 | - | TRBV6-5 | TGTGCCAGCACCAGAATCAGGGGAAGTCAGCCCCAGCATTTT | CASTRIRGSQPQHF
- | TRBJ1-1 | TRBD1 | TRBV9 | TGTGCCAGCAGCGCAGCCGGGACAGAAGAAGCTTTCTTT | CASSAAGTEEAFF
- | TRBJ2-5 | - | TRBV5-1 | TGCGCCAGCAGCTTGGGCTCCATGGTCCAAGAGACCCAGTACTTC | CASSLGSMVQETQYF
- | TRBJ2-3 | - | TRBV11-3 | TGTGCCAGCAGCTTAGACGGGGTTCGTGGAGATACGCAGTATTTT | CASSLDGVRGDTQYF
once | TRBJ1-5 | - | TRBV6-6 | TGTGCCAGCAGTCGCCGGGGCGGGACCTATAGCAATCAGCCCCAGCATTTT | CASSRRGGTYSNQPQHF
- | TRBJ2-3 | TRBD2 | TRBV2 | TGTGCCAGCAAGAAGGAGCGGGGGGGAGGAGATACGCAGTATTTT | CASKKERGGGDTQYF
- | TRBJ2-1 | TRBD2 | TRBV9 | TGTGCCAGCAGCGCTAGGACTAGCTCAGTGCGTAATGAGCAGTTCTTC | CASSARTSSVRNEQFF
- | TRBJ1-2 | - | TRBV6-2/TRBV6-3 | TGTGCCAGCAGTTACTCTTTACAGGCGGGCGGCTACACCTTC | CASSYSLQAGGYTF
- | TRBJ2-3 | TRBD2 | TRBV10-1 | TGCGCCAGCAGTGAGTCTCGGCTAGCGGGGGGGTGGACAGATACGCAGTATTTT | CASSESRLAGGWTDTQYF
- | TRBJ2-3 | - | TRBV27 | TGTGCCAGCAGTTTGGGACATTCCACAGATACGCAGTATTTT | CASSLGHSTDTQYF
- | TRBJ1-5 | - | TRBV4-2 | TGTGCCAGCAGCCAAGAGGGGGGGCGCCGTCAGCCCCAGCATTTT | CASSQEGGRRQPQHF
- | TRBJ2-1 | - | TRBV9 | TGTGCCAGCAGCGTAGGACTAGACCGGTGGAATGAGCAGTTCTTC | CASSVGLDRWNEQFF
once | TRBJ1-5 | TRBD1 | TRBV30 | TGTGCCTGGAGTGAACCGCGGGCAGGGGGCAAGCCCCAGCATTTT | CAWSEPRAGGKPQHF
- | TRBJ1-2 | - | TRBV9 | TGTGCCAGCAGCGTAGAGAGATCCCCGGCGGATGGCTACACCTTC | CASSVERSPADGYTF
- | TRBJ2-1 | - | TRBV29-1 | TGCAGCCTTATATCGAGCTCCTACAATGAGCAGTTCTTC | CSLISSSYNEQFF
once | TRBJ1-4 | TRBD1 | TRBV28 | TGTGCCAGCAGGGACAGGGGGCAGGGGGAAAAACTGTTTTTT | CASRDRGQGEKLFF
- | TRBJ2-7 | - | TRBV7-2 | TGTGCCTCCGCGGCGGGCCCAGCCTACGAGCAGTACTTC | CASAAGPAYEQYF
once | TRBJ2-3 | - | TRBV27 | TGTGCCAGCAGTGCCGACCGACTTAGCACAGATACGCAGTATTTT | CASSADRLSTDTQYF
- | TRBJ2-7 | - | TRBV6-4 | TGTGCCAGCAGTCGGTGCTCCGAGCAGTACTTC | CASSRCSEQYF
- | TRBJ2-3 | TRBD2 | TRBV7-2 | TGTGCCAGCAGCGCCTCGGGGACTAGCGGCCCCTTGTCCACAGATACGCAGTATTTT | CASSASGTSGPLSTDTQYF
once | TRBJ2-7 | - | TRBV5-4 | TGTGCCAGCAGCTTGGATGGGCAGGCCTACGAGCAGTACTTC | CASSLDGQAYEQYF
- | TRBJ1-1 | TRBD1 | TRBV5-6 | TGTGCCAGCAGCTTTAACAGGGGGCTGGACACTGAAGCTTTCTTT | CASSFNRGLDTEAFF
once | TRBJ2-7 | - | TRBV6-2/TRBV6-3 | TGTGCCAGCAGTTACGGCGCCAAGGCCTACGAGCAGTACTTC | CASSYGAKAYEQYF
- | TRBJ2-1 | - | TRBV7-2 | TGTGCCAGCAGCTTAGTAAAGCGAACGATCTACAATGAGCAGTTCTTC | CASSLVKRTIYNEQFF
- | TRBJ2-7 | - | TRBV28 | TGTGCCAGCAGTTTAGTAGGGATACCCTACGAGCAGTACTTC | CASSLVGIPYEQYF
- | TRBJ2-6 | - | TRBV19 | TGTGCCAGTAGTATAGATGGTCTCTCTGGGGCCAACGTCCTGACTTTC | CASSIDGLSGANVLTF
- | TRBJ1-2 | TRBD1 | TRBV5-1 | TGCGCCAGCAGCTTGGATGGGACAGGGAACATATATGGCTACACCTTC | CASSLDGTGNIYGYTF
- | TRBJ2-2 | - | TRBV11-3 | TGTGCCAGCAGCGTAGGACTCGGGGAGCTGTTTTTT | CASSVGLGELFF
- | TRBJ2-7 | - | TRBV18 | TGTGCCAGCTCACCGGTAGATGCCTACGAGCAGTACTTC | CASSPVDAYEQYF
- | TRBJ1-5 | - | TRBV29-1 | TGCTCAGTTCTGGGACAACCCAATCAGCCCCAGCATTTT | CSVLGQPNQPQHF
- | TRBJ1-3 | - | TRBV30 | TGTGCCTGGAGGACCACAGGCTCTGGAAACACCATATATTTT | CAWRTTGSGNTIYF
- | TRBJ2-7 | TRBD1 | TRBV7-2 | TGTGCCAGCAGTAATAGACAGGGCGACGCAGGGGAGCAGTACTTC | CASSNRQGDAGEQYF
- | TRBJ2-5 | TRBD2 | TRBV19 | TGTGCCAGTAGGCCAGCGGGGGAGGTTGGCGAGACCCAGTACTTC | CASRPAGEVGETQYF
- | TRBJ2-1 | - | TRBV6-5 | TGTGCCAGCCGTTTATGGACAGCCCGCGAGGATGAGCAGTTCTTC | CASRLWTAREDEQFF
- | TRBJ1-1 | - | TRBV12-3/TRBV12-4 | TGTGCCAGCAGTCTGGCCACTACGATGTTCTTT | CASSLATTMFF